Presented here are 21 T cell receptor beta chains from one specimen sequenced in a study of cytomegalovirus exposure and HLA in healthy donors. It was with 60 Vbeta and 13 Jbeta primers that the PCR ran. Clones were read by immunoSEQ multiplex PCR, and TCRdb kept only the in-frame ones, dropping some. The sample lists 310,000 or so clones; over 85% were seen once. Sequencing used PBMCs. These receptors all come from a woman younger than 35 in good health and CMV-seronegative.

The CDR3 sequence: CASSEGPSGGEETQYF. The CDR3 coding sequence is TGTGCCAGCAGTGAAGGGCCTAGCGGGGGGGAAGAGACCCAGTACTTC. The chain carries TRBV2 and TRBJ2-5, with 12 nucleotides matching TRBD2. Germline V CDR1 and CDR2: SNHLY, FYNNEI. This CDR3 contains 16 residues. V lost 1 base and J lost 3; bases outside the gene matches: 3.

The J gene is TRBJ1-1, the V gene TRBV6-5; the D is unclear. CDR3 size: 12 residues. The germline V gene has CDR1 MNHEY and CDR2 SVGAGI. The V gene lost 8 bases and the J gene lost 1 base, with 8 bases spanning the gap. This chain's CDR3 is CASEQANTEAFF. The CDR3 coding sequence is TGTGCCAGCGAGCAGGCGAACACTGAAGCTTTCTTT.

Note on this clone: At one end the junction does not follow the germline gene, possibly because of a read error. The rearrangement links TRBV6-1 to TRBJ1-2; D gene unclear. CDR1 is MNHNS, CDR2 SASEGT, per germline. The CDR3 consists of 13 residues. CDR3 in DNA: TGTGCCAGCAGTGATCAGATTCACTATGGCTACATCTTC. Its translation is CASSDQIHYGYIF.

On this clone itself: The sample carries other DNA sequences with the same CDR3. The DNA of the CDR3 is TGCGCCAGCAGCTTGGAACAGGGCCGATACGAGCAGTACTTC. This translates into CASSLEQGRYEQYF. This sequence joins TRBV5-1 and TRBJ2-7; D may be TRBD1 (6 bases). Germline V gene data show CDR1 as SGHRS and CDR2 as YFSETQ. V lost 0 bases, J lost 4 bases, and 11 bases lay in between. The length of the CDR3 is 14 residues.

The V call is TRBV10-3, the J call TRBJ2-7; TRBD1 matches at 11 bases. Germline CDR1 is ENHRY and CDR2 is SYGVKD. Losses at the gene ends were 6 bases for V and 2 bases for J; bases not matched to a gene: 21. This CDR3 has 20 residues. CDR3 coding DNA: TGTGCCATCAGACCGGGACAGGGGGTTAAATCGGGAGGAAACACCTACGAGCAGTACTTC. This gives the protein CAIRPGQGVKSGGNTYEQYF.

This clone occurred once. The V and J genes are TRBV19 and TRBJ2-3; 7 nucleotides agree with TRBD2. The germline V gene has CDR1 LNHDA and CDR2 SQIVND (reference sequence). V trimming: 7 bases; J trimming: 0 bases; junction bases outside the gene matches: 7. The CDR3 covers 15 residues. DNA of the CDR3: TGTGCCAGTAACCAATGGGGGGGAAGCACAGATACGCAGTATTTT. Residues: CASNQWGGSTDTQYF.

The chain combines TRBV19 with TRBJ1-6; D call uncertain. The CDR3 is 14 residues long. The V end lost 5 bases, the J end lost 8 bases, and 13 bases lay between the germline ends. The germline gives CDR1 LNHDA, CDR2 SQIVND (reference sequence). The CDR3 is CASSPTRLDSPLHF. As DNA, the CDR3 is TGTGCCAGTAGTCCGACAAGGTTAGATTCACCCCTCCACTTT.

In DNA form, the CDR3 reads TGTGCCAGCAGTTCCAGGGGGCCCCCAGATACGCAGTATTTT. Its protein product is CASSSRGPPDTQYF. The chain is built from TRBV25-1 and TRBJ2-3, with TRBD1 matching over 8 bases. V dropped 5 bases and J dropped 4; count of bases not matched to a gene: 5. Germline loops: CDR1 MGHDK, CDR2 SYGVNS. This CDR3 has 14 amino acids. Supplemented by reference TRBV25-1 and TRBJ2-3, the full variable domain reads EADIYQTPRYLVIGTGKKITLECSQTMGHDKMYWYQQDPGMELHLIHYSYGVNSTEKGDLSSESTVSRIRTEHFPLTLESARPSHTSQYLCASSSRGPPDTQYFGPGTRLTVL.

V is TRBV5-1 and J is TRBJ1-4, with 8 bases matching TRBD1. Trimming removed 4 bases from V and 5 bases from J; junction bases left unmatched: 10. Germline V gives CDR1 SGHRS, CDR2 YFSETQ. CDR3 size: 16 residues. The DNA for the CDR3 is TGCGCCAGCAGCCCTGGACAGGGACGACAAAATGAAAAACTGTTTTTT. Amino acids: CASSPGQGRQNEKLFF.

CDR3 coding DNA: TGTGCCAGCAGCTTAGGACTTGGAGATGGCTACACCTTC. Its protein is CASSLGLGDGYTF. The gene calls are TRBV13 and TRBJ1-2; D unclear. Germline V gene data show CDR1 as PRHDT and CDR2 as FYEKMQ (reference sequence). V dropped 0 bases and J dropped 6 bases, with 8 bases sitting between them. The CDR3 is 13 amino acids.

Notes on this clone: The sample contains more than one DNA sequence encoding this CDR3. The V and J genes are TRBV9 and TRBJ2-5; 8 nucleotides line up with TRBD1. Trimming at V came to 0 bases and at J to 4 bases, leaving 5 bases not matched to a gene. This CDR3 has 15 amino acids. Germline CDR1 SGDLS, CDR2 YYNGEE. The CDR3 is CASSVATGQGETQYF. For the CDR3, the DNA is TGTGCCAGCAGCGTAGCTACAGGACAGGGAGAGACCCAGTACTTC.

This clone was seen a handful of times. The chain carries TRBV5-6 and TRBJ2-6, with D tentatively TRBD1 (5 bases). V was clipped by 7 bases and J by 6 bases, with 17 bases between them. Germline CDR1 and CDR2: SGHDT and YYEEEE. The CDR3 sequence is 15 residues long. CDR3 in amino acids: CASSSTVETANVLTF. In DNA, the CDR3 is TGTGCCAGCTCCTCGACAGTTGAGACGGCCAACGTCCTGACTTTC.

The V call is TRBV6-1, the J call TRBJ2-4, with 7 bases aligning to TRBD2. The junction had 6 bases not matched to a gene; V was cut back by 3 bases and J by 13 bases. The CDR3 is made up of 12 amino acids. Germline V gene lookup returns CDR1 MNHNS and CDR2 SASEGT. The CDR3, as DNA: TGTGCCAGCAGTGACTACCGGGACTACCAGTACTTC. Encoded protein: CASSDYRDYQYF.

This clone was observed a few times. This rearrangement joins TRBV7-3 to TRBJ2-7, with D perhaps TRBD2 (7 bases). The CDR3 spans 14 residues. Germline V gene data show CDR1 as SGHTA and CDR2 as FQGTGA. The V end lost 1 base, the J end lost 3 bases, and 10 bases lay between the germline ends. CDR3 loop: CASSLKGGYYEQYF. In nucleotides, the CDR3 is TGTGCCAGCAGCTTAAAGGGGGGGTACTACGAGCAGTACTTC.

V usage is TRBV13 and J usage is TRBJ1-2; the match to TRBD1 covers 11 bases. CDR1 is PRHDT and CDR2 is FYEKMQ in the germline V gene (reference sequence). V was pared by 4 bases and J by 8 bases, with 6 bases of the junction left unmatched. This CDR3 contains 14 residues. CDR3 loop: CASSSRDRGDGYTF. The CDR3 coding sequence is TGTGCCAGCAGCTCCCGGGACAGGGGGGACGGCTACACCTTC.

This chain joins TRBV5-8 and TRBJ1-4; 8 bases line up with TRBD1. Germline-derived CDR1 and CDR2 are SGHTS and YDEGEE. The CDR3 spans 15 residues. Trimming removed 4 bases from V and 8 bases from J; junction bases left unmatched: 10. CDR3 DNA sequence: TGTGCCAGCAGCGGACAGGGTATAAAAGCCGAAAAACTGTTTTTT. This gives the protein CASSGQGIKAEKLFF.

The chain carries TRBV6-5 and TRBJ2-4; D perhaps matches TRBD2 (7 bases). Trimming pared 8 bases from V and 1 base from J, leaving 12 bases between. Germline lookup yields CDR1 MNHEY and CDR2 SVGAGI. The CDR3 consists of 14 residues. This CDR3 is CASGGALAKNIQYF. The CDR3 region has the DNA TGTGCCAGCGGGGGGGCCTTGGCCAAAAACATTCAGTACTTC.

The chain has TRBV29-1 and TRBJ2-7; D is possibly TRBD1 (6 bases). V was shortened by 0 bases and J by 1 base, with 10 bases between the two germline ends. The CDR3 covers 14 residues. Germline lookup yields CDR1 SQVTM and CDR2 ANQGSEA. CDR3 protein: CSVEDRGQSYEQYF. In DNA form, the CDR3 reads TGCAGCGTTGAAGATCGTGGACAGTCCTACGAGCAGTACTTC.

The chain employs TRBV27 and TRBJ1-1; a weak D match, TRBD1 (6 bases). There are 13 residues in the CDR3. CDR1 is MNHEY, CDR2 SMNVEV, per germline (reference sequence). V lost 3 bases and J 6 bases, leaving 11 bases between the germline ends. CDR3 in DNA: TGTGCCAGCAGTTTTACAACAGGGTCTGAAGCTTTCTTT. It yields the protein CASSFTTGSEAFF.

The genes are TRBV2 and TRBJ1-5; no clear D gene. Germline V CDR1 and CDR2: SNHLY, FYNNEI. V lost 4 bases and J lost 3, with 7 bases in between. There are 13 residues in the CDR3. The CDR3 is CASSVLINQPQHF. The CDR3 DNA reads TGTGCCAGCAGTGTACTGATCAATCAGCCCCAGCATTTT. Variable domain in full (rest from reference TRBV2 and TRBJ1-5): EPEVTQTPSHQVTQMGQEVILRCVPISNHLYFYWYRQILGQKVEFLVSFYNNEISEKSEIFDDQFSVERPDGSNFTLKIRSTKLEDSAMYFCASSVLINQPQHFGDGTRLSIL.

A single count supports this clone. The rearrangement links TRBV27 to TRBJ1-2; tentatively, D is TRBD1 (5 bases). The germline V gene encodes CDR1 MNHEY and CDR2 SMNVEV (reference sequence). The CDR3 sequence is 13 residues long. V lost 2 bases and J lost 8, with 12 bases in between. The CDR3 DNA follows: TGTGCCAGCAGTTTAATGGAGGGGTCGGGCTACACCTTC. It is translated as CASSLMEGSGYTF.